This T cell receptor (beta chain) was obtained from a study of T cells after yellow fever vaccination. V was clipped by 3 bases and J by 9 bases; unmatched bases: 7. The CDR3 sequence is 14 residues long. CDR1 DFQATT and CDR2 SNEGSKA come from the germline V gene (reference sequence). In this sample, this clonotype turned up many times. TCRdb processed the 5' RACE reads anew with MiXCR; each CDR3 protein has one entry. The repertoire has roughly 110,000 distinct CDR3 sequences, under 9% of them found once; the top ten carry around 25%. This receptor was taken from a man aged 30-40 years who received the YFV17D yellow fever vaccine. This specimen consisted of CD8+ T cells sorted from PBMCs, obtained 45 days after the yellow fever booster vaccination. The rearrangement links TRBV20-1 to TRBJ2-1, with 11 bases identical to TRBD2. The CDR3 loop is CSASLAGGPVEQFF. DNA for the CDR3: TGCAGTGCTAGCCTAGCGGGAGGCCCCGTTGAGCAGTTCTTC.